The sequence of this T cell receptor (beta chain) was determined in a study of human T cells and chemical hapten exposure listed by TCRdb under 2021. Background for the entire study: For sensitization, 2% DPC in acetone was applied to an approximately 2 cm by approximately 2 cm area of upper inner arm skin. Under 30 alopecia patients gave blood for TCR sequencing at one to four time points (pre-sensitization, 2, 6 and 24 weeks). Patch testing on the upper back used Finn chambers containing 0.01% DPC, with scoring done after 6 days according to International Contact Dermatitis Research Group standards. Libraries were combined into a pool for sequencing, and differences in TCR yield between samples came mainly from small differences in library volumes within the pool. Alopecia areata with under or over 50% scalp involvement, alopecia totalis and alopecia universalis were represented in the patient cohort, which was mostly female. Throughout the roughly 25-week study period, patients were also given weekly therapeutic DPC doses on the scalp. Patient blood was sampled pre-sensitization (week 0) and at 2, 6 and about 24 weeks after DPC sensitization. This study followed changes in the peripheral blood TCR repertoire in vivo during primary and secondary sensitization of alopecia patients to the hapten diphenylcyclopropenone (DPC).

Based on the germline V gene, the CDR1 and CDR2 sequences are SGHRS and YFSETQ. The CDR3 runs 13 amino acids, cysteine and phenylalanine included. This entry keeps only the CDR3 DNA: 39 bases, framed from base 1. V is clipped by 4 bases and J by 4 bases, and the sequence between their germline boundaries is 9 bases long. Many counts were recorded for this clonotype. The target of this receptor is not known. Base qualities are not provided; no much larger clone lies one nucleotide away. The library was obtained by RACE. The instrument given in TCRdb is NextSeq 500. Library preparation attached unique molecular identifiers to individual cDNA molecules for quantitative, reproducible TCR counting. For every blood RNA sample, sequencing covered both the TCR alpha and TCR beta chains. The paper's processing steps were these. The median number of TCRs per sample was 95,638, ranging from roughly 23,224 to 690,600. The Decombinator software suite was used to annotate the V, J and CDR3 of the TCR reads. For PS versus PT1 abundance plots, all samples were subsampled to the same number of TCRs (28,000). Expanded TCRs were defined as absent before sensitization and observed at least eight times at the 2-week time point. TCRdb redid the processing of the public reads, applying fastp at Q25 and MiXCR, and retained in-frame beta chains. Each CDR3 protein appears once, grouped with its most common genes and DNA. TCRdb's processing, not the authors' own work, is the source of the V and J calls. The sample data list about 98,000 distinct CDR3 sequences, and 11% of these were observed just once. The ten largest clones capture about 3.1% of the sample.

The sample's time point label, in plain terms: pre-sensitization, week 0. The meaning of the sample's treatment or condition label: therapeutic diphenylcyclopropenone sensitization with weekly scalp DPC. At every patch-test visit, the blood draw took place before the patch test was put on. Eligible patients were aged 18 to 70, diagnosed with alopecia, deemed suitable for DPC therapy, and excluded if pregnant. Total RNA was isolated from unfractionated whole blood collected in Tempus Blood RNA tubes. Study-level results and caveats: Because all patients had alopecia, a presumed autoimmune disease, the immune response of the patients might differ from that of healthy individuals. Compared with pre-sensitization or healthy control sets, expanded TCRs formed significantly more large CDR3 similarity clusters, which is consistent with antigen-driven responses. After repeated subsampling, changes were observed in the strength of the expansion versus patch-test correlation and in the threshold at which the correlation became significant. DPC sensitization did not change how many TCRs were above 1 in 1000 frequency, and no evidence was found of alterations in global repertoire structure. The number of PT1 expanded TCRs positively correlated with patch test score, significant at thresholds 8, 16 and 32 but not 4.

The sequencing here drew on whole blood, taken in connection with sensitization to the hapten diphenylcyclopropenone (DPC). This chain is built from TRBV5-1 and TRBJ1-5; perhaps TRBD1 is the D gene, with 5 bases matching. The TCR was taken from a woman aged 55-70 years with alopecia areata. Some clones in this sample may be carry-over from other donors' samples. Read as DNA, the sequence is TGCGCCAGCAGCGGGGGTCCGAATCAGCCCCAGCATTTT. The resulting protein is CASSGGPNQPQHF.